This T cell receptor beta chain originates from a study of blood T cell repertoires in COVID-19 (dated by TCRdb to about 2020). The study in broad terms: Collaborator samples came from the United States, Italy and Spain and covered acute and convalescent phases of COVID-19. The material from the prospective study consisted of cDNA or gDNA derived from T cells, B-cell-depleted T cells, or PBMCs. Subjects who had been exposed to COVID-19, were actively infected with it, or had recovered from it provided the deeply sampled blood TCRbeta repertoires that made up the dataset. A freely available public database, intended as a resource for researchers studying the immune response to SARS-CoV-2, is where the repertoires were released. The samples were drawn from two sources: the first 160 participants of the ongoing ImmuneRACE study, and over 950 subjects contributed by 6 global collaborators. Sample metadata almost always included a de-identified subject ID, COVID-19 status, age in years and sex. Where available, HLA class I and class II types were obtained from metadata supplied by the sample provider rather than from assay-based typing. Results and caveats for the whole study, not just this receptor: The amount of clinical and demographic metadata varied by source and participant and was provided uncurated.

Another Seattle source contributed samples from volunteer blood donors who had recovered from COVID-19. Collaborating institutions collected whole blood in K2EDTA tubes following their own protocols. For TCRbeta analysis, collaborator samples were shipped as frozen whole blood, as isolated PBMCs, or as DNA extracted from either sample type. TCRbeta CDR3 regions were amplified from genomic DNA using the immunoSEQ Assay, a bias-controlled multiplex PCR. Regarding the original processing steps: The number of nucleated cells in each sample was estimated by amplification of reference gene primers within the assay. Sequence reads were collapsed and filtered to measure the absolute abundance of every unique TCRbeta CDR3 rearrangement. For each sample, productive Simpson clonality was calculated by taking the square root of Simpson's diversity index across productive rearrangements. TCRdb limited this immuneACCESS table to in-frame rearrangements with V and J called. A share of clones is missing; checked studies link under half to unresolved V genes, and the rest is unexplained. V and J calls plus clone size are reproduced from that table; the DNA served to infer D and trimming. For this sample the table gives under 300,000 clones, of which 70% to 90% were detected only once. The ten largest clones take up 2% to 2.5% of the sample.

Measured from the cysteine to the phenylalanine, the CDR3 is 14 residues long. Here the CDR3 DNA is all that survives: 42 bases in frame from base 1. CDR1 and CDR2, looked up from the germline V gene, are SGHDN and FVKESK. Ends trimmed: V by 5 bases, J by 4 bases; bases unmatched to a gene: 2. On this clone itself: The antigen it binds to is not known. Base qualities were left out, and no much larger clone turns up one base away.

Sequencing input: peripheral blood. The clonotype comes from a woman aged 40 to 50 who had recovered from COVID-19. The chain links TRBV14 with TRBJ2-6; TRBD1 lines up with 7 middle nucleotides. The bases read TGTGCCAGCAGCACAGGGGTCGGGGCCAACGTCCTGACTTTC. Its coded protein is CASSTGVGANVLTF.